The 22 T cell receptor beta chains presented below share a single source sample, sequenced in a study of regulatory T cells in long-lasting Graves disease. The sample's time point: newly diagnosed GD, antithyroid drugs for less than 3 months. PBMCs provided the RNA from which the TCR library was made. The authors built TCR beta libraries using iRepertoire HTBI primers and Arm-PCR of CDR3 regions. In TCRdb, the multiplex PCR reads were re-called with MiXCR into one record per CDR3 protein. Of almost 450,000 distinct CDR3 sequences listed, about 15% are singletons. These sequences were also reported in another study, on T cells in Graves' hyperthyroidism and ophthalmopathy.

Sequencing used peripheral blood mononuclear cells (PBMCs), obtained at new diagnosis, from a patient treated with antithyroid drugs. These receptors all come from a woman between 25 and 40 years old with Graves disease.

This clonotype was detected ten times or more. J is TRBJ2-7 and V is TRBV11-1; no firm D call. V lost 2 bases to trimming and J lost 1 base, with 9 bases between them. Per germline, CDR1 SGHAT and CDR2 FQDESV (reference sequence). The CDR3 has 14 residues. The CDR3 loop reads CASSLSGRSYEQYF. Written as DNA, the CDR3 is TGTGCCAGCAGCTTATCAGGCAGATCCTACGAGCAGTACTTC.

This clonotype was found a few times. The V gene is TRBV6-1, the J gene TRBJ2-5; 12 nucleotides match TRBD2. The length of the CDR3 is 13 residues. The V gene end was trimmed by 9 bases and the J gene end by 4 bases; junction bases not matched to a gene: 3. Germline-derived CDR1 and CDR2 are MNHNS and SASEGT. CDR3 nucleotides: TGTGCCAGTCTAGCGGGAGGGGGAGAGACCCAGTACTTC. Its protein product is CASLAGGGETQYF.

This clonotype was picked up a small number of times. The rearrangement joins TRBV6-2 or TRBV6-3 to TRBJ2-7, with D maybe TRBD2 (6 bases). The germline V gene encodes CDR1 MNHEY and CDR2 SVGEGT. This CDR3 has 14 amino acids. Trimming left V 2 bases short and J 5 bases short, with 13 bases between. For the CDR3, the DNA is TGTGCCAGCAGTTACGTTAGGGAGGAACACGAGCAGTACTTC. Protein product: CASSYVREEHEQYF.

V and J are TRBV25-1 and TRBJ2-7; no definite D call. Trimming pared 2 bases from V and 5 bases from J, leaving 10 bases between. Germline CDR1 MGHDK, CDR2 SYGVNS. The CDR3 length is 13 residues. Written as DNA, the CDR3 is TGTGCCAGCAGTGAACCCTTAGCTAACGAGCAGTACTTC. Translation: CASSEPLANEQYF.

This clonotype was seen a single time. CDR3 nucleotide sequence: TGCAGTGCTCCCCCCCTTAAGCGGATACTAGCCAAAAACATTCAGTACTTC. Protein sequence: CSAPPLKRILAKNIQYF. The V and J genes are TRBV20-1 and TRBJ2-4; tentative D call: TRBD2 (5 bases). Trimming shortened V by 5 bases and J by 0 bases, and 20 bases separated the two germline ends. The CDR3 is 17 amino acids. CDR1 is DFQATT and CDR2 is SNEGSKA in the germline V gene (reference sequence).

The gene calls are TRBV28 and TRBJ2-1, with 16 bases identical to TRBD2. Germline values: CDR1 MDHEN, CDR2 SYDVKM. This CDR3 is built from 20 residues. The trim removed 8 bases at V and 6 bases at J, leaving 19 bases unmatched. The chain's CDR3 is CASPGAGLAGGPVLGNEQFF. CDR3 DNA sequence: TGTGCCAGCCCCGGAGCGGGACTAGCGGGAGGGCCGGTGTTGGGCAATGAGCAGTTCTTC. Full variable domain (remainder filled in from reference TRBV28 and TRBJ2-1): DVKVTQSSRYLVKRTGEKVFLECVQDMDHENMFWYRQDPGLGLRLIYFSYDVKMKEKGDIPEGYSVSREKKERFSLILESASTNQTSMYLCASPGAGLAGGPVLGNEQFFGPGTRLTVL.

Many counts were recorded for this clonotype. CDR3 in DNA: TGCAGTGCTAGGGCCGGGACTAGCGGCTACGAGCAGTACTTC. Residues: CSARAGTSGYEQYF. The V call is TRBV20-1, the J call TRBJ2-7, with 11 nucleotides matching TRBD2. V shed 3 bases and J 3 bases; nucleotides not matched to a gene: 4. CDR1 is DFQATT and CDR2 is SNEGSKA in the germline V gene (reference sequence). This CDR3 has 14 amino acids.

J is TRBJ1-1 and V is TRBV19; 9 bases are a match to TRBD1. Trimming cost V 6 bases and J 4 bases; bases outside gene matches: 15. CDR3 size: 17 residues. Germline V lookup: CDR1 LNHDA, CDR2 SQIVND (reference sequence). This chain's CDR3 is CASSPSQGDRVGTEAFF. The CDR3 DNA follows: TGTGCCAGTAGCCCTTCTCAGGGGGACAGGGTGGGCACTGAAGCTTTCTTT.

This clonotype occurred many times. The chain couples TRBV28 to TRBJ2-7; D may be TRBD2 (5 bases). The CDR3 consists of 18 residues. V was clipped by 0 bases and J by 0 bases, with 18 bases between them. Germline-derived CDR1 and CDR2 are MDHEN and SYDVKM. CDR3 residues: CASSLWGWTSTSSYEQYF. Written as DNA, the CDR3 is TGTGCCAGCAGTTTATGGGGCTGGACTTCCACGAGCTCCTACGAGCAGTACTTC.

This clonotype was detected many times. V gene TRBV29-1 combines with J gene TRBJ2-1; D not certain. The germline gives CDR1 SQVTM, CDR2 ANQGSEA. V was pared by 6 bases and J by 10 bases, with 13 bases between. The CDR3 loop spans 11 amino acids. DNA of the CDR3: TGCAGCGTGACCCCCGCAGAAGAGCAGTTCTTC. Protein: CSVTPAEEQFF.

This clonotype was seen at least ten times. This chain links TRBV7-9 with TRBJ2-7; possible D gene TRBD2, 5 bases. The V gene's germline CDR1 is SEHNR and CDR2 FQNEAQ (reference sequence). Trimming removed 8 bases from V and 8 bases from J, with 13 bases in between. The CDR3 runs to 11 residues. In DNA form, the CDR3 reads TGTGCCAGCTCCGGAGGCACCAAGCAGTACTTC. This encodes CASSGGTKQYF.

This chain joins TRBV5-1 and TRBJ2-3, with 7 bases identical to TRBD2. With 0 bases clipped from V and 3 bases from J, the junction kept 7 bases outside the gene matches. Germline V gene data show CDR1 as SGHRS and CDR2 as YFSETQ. The CDR3 consists of 16 residues. Written as DNA, the CDR3 is TGCGCCAGCAGCTTGGGACTAGCCAAAATAACAGATACGCAGTATTTT. Protein: CASSLGLAKITDTQYF. Variable domain in full (rest from reference TRBV5-1 and TRBJ2-3): KAGVTQTPRYLIKTRGQQVTLSCSPISGHRSVSWYQQTPGQGLQFLFEYFSETQRNKGNFPGRFSGRQFSNSRSEMNVSTLELGDSALYLCASSLGLAKITDTQYFGPGTRLTVL.

V usage is TRBV6-7 and J usage is TRBJ2-4; D remains ambiguous. TRBV6-7 is treated as an ORF (open reading frame) with a function not yet certain. This CDR3 contains 16 residues. V lost 4 bases, J lost 0 bases, and 13 bases lay in between. The CDR3 is CASSLPAQLAKNIQYF. The CDR3, as DNA: TGTGCCAGCAGTTTACCCGCACAGCTAGCCAAAAACATTCAGTACTTC.

This clonotype was observed many times. The rearrangement uses TRBV10-2 and TRBJ1-1; TRBD1 might be the D (5 bases). The V end lost 7 bases, the J end lost 6 bases, and 24 bases lay between the germline ends. The CDR3 loop spans 16 amino acids. From germline, CDR1 is WSHSY and CDR2 SAAADI. CDR3 sequence reads: CASTTLEGWGEAEAFF. Here the CDR3 DNA reads TGCGCCAGCACCACCCTCGAGGGGTGGGGGGAAGCTGAAGCTTTCTTT.

The genes are TRBV11-2 and TRBJ2-7; 12 bases match TRBD2. The CDR3 is 18 residues long. V trimming: 3 bases; J trimming: 7 bases; junction bases outside the gene matches: 16. CDR1 and CDR2 (germline): SGHAT, FQNNGV. CDR3 protein: CASSLSKFTSGRSDEQYF. The CDR3 region has the DNA TGTGCCAGCAGCTTGTCCAAATTCACTAGCGGGAGGAGTGATGAGCAGTACTTC.

This clonotype was seen a few times. V is TRBV14 and J is TRBJ2-1, with 9 bases aligning to TRBD2. This CDR3 has 18 residues. J was trimmed by 4 bases and V by 0 bases; bases with no gene match: 10. Looked up from germline, CDR1 is SGHDN and CDR2 is FVKESK. The CDR3 region is CASSQDLIRLAEYNEQFF. CDR3 sequence (DNA): TGTGCCAGCAGCCAAGATTTAATTCGACTAGCGGAGTACAATGAGCAGTTCTTC. The full variable domain, its missing parts supplied by reference TRBV14 and TRBJ2-1, is EAGVTQFPSHSVIEKGQTVTLRCDPISGHDNLYWYRRVMGKEIKFLLHFVKESKQDESGMPNNRFLAERTGGTYSTLKVQPAELEDSGVYFCASSQDLIRLAEYNEQFFGPGTRLTVL.

There are a few counts of this clonotype. In nucleotides, the CDR3 is TGTGCCAGCAGTTTTTCGGGGAGTGAGCAGTACTTC. Translating it yields CASSFSGSEQYF. This rearrangement joins TRBV28 to TRBJ2-7, with D perhaps matching TRBD2 (5 bases). Between the trimmed V and J ends, which lost 3 bases and 7 bases, there was a span of 10 bases. The length of the CDR3 is 12 residues. Per the germline V gene, CDR1 is MDHEN and CDR2 is SYDVKM. Complete variable domain (other parts from reference TRBV28 and TRBJ2-7): DVKVTQSSRYLVKRTGEKVFLECVQDMDHENMFWYRQDPGLGLRLIYFSYDVKMKEKGDIPEGYSVSREKKERFSLILESASTNQTSMYLCASSFSGSEQYFGPGTRLTVT.

This clonotype was detected many times. The V gene is TRBV20-1, the J gene TRBJ2-7, with D possibly TRBD2 on 6 matching bases. Germline CDR1 is DFQATT and CDR2 is SNEGSKA (reference sequence). The germline V and J ends were trimmed by 0 bases and 0 bases, with 18 bases remaining between them. The CDR3 length is 17 residues. The chain's CDR3 is CSARDFQGGVSSYEQYF. CDR3 coding DNA: TGCAGTGCTAGAGATTTTCAAGGCGGGGTAAGCTCCTACGAGCAGTACTTC.

The chain recombines TRBV7-9 with TRBJ1-2, with D possibly TRBD1 on 5 matching bases. The germline CDR1 and CDR2 sequences are SEHNR and FQNEAQ (reference sequence). The CDR3 has 16 residues. V lost 1 base to trimming and J lost 4 bases, with 16 bases between them. The CDR3 protein is CASSLGQGDIVYGYTF. The CDR3 bases are TGTGCCAGCAGCTTAGGCCAGGGCGACATCGTCTATGGCTACACCTTC.

The V gene is TRBV7-3, the J gene TRBJ2-1, with 14 bases fitting TRBD2. The CDR3 is 16 residues long. V gave up 5 bases and J gave up 4 bases; unmatched junction bases: 4. The V gene's germline CDR1 is SGHTA and CDR2 FQGTGA. The CDR3 coding sequence is TGTGCCAGCAGCGGAGGGACTAGCGGGAGATACAATGAGCAGTTCTTC. It encodes CASSGGTSGRYNEQFF. Based on the CDR3 plus reference TRBV7-3 and TRBJ2-1, the full variable domain is GAGVSQTPSNKVTEKGKYVELRCDPISGHTALYWYRQSLGQGPEFLIYFQGTGAADDSGLPNDRFFAVRPEGSVSTLKIQRTERGDSAVYLCASSGGTSGRYNEQFFGPGTRLTVL.

This clonotype was counted a few times. This sequence may be a read error, since a much larger clone differs from it by one base. The chain employs TRBV30 and TRBJ1-2; no reliable D call. Germline V gene sequence: CDR1 GTSNPN, CDR2 SVGIG (reference sequence). This CDR3 has 13 amino acids. The DNA of the CDR3 is TGTGCCTGGAGCCGAGATCGTAACTATGGCTCCACCTTC. This gives the protein CAWSRDRNYGSTF.

In this sample, this clonotype turned up a few times. The rearrangement uses TRBV12-3 or TRBV12-4 and TRBJ1-1, with D unclear. This CDR3 spans 13 amino acids. Trimming pared 6 bases from V and 3 bases from J, leaving 11 bases between. The CDR3 spells CASRDGLDTEAFF. The CDR3 DNA reads TGTGCCAGCAGGGACGGTCTGGACACTGAAGCTTTCTTT.